This TCR beta chain was obtained from a study of breast tumors, draining lymph nodes, adjacent tissues. MiXCR, run by TCRdb on the multiplex PCR reads, gives a single entry per CDR3 protein. This sample has about 120,000 distinct CDR3 sequences, with 15% to 20% found just once. The study's findings and limits: Tumor repertoires ranked between lymph nodes and nontumor tissue in diversity, with V and J gene preferences. Luminal-like breast cancer showed significantly higher tumor–nontumor repertoire similarity than basal-like. The lymph node origin of tumor T cells was framed as consistent with a hypothesis, not demonstrated. Most tumor T cells seemingly derive from lymph node, then expand in tumor.

In this sample, this clonotype turned up a few times. Its cognate antigen is unknown. Axillary draining lymph nodes of breast cancer patients supplied the node samples. This sequence was found in a female donor with breast cancer. Some clones in this sample may be carry-over from other donors' samples. Sequenced material: axillary lymph node tissue.

Written as DNA, the CDR3 is TGTGCCAGCAGTTTATATATTGGCGGCGGGGACATAAACTACGAGCAGTACTTC. Its protein product is CASSLYIGGGDINYEQYF. The chain combines TRBV28 with TRBJ2-7, with D perhaps assigned TRBD1 or TRBD2 (6 bases each). Looked up from germline, CDR1 is MDHEN and CDR2 is SYDVKM. The CDR3 is made up of 18 amino acids. V lost 1 base to trimming and J lost 3 bases, with 22 bases between them.